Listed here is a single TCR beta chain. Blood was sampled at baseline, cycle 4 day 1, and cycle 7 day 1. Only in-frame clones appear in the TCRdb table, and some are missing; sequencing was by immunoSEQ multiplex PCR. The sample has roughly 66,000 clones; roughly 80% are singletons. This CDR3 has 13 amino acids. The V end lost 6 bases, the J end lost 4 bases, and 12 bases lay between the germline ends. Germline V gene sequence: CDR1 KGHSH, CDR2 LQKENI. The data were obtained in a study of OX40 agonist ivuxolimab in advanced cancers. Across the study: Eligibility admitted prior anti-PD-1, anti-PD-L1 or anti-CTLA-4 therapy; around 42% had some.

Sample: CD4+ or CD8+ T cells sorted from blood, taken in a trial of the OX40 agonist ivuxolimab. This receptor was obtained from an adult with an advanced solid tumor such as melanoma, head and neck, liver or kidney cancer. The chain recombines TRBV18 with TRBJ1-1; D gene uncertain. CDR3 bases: TGTGCCAGCTCCCCCTTTGCCGGCACTGAAGCTTTCTTT. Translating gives CASSPFAGTEAFF.